This entry lists 15 T cell receptor beta chains sequenced from one sample in a study of tumor and adjacent non-tumor tissue in lung cancer. TCRbeta libraries were built with three rounds of nested PCR, modified from ARM-PCR. Each CDR3 protein is one row after TCRdb ran MiXCR on the multiplex PCR reads. The sample includes some 80,000 distinct CDR3 sequences, around 77% seen only once; the top ten take 8% to 9.5%. The template was RNA from unsorted bulk tissue. The sequenced sample consisted of lung tumor tissue. The receptor set was obtained from a woman between 40 and 55 years old with non-small cell lung cancer.

Note on this clonotype: The missing conserved phenylalanine or tryptophan at the end of this CDR3 makes a read error likely. This rearrangement joins TRBV6-5 to TRBJ2-5, with D perhaps matching TRBD1 or TRBD2 (6 bases each). The germline V gene encodes CDR1 MNHEY and CDR2 SVGAGI. The CDR3 is made up of 15 amino acids. In nucleotides, the CDR3 is TGTGTCAGCAAAAAAAGGGGGACTCGCGGGGAGACCCAGTACTCC. This codes for CVSKKRGTRGETQYS.

This clonotype was recorded once. A junction boundary mismatches the germline segment, possibly from a read error. The V gene is TRBV5-1, the J gene TRBJ2-5; perhaps TRBD1 as D (5 bases). Germline CDR1 is SGHRS and CDR2 is YFSETQ. CDR3 length equals 15 residues. CDR3: CASSTSTAYQEAQYF. For the CDR3, the DNA is TGCGCCAGCAGCACCTCGACAGCGTACCAAGAGGCCCAGTACTTC.

This clonotype was recorded many times. J is TRBJ2-2 and V is TRBV13; D remains ambiguous. This CDR3 is 13 amino acids long. Germline CDR1 PRHDT, CDR2 FYEKMQ (reference sequence). Trimming took 5 bases from V and 8 from J, leaving 12 bases between them. The CDR3 nucleotides read TGTGCCAGCAGCGAACAACCCCTAGGGGAGCTGTTTTTT. It specifies CASSEQPLGELFF. Full variable domain (missing parts from reference TRBV13 and TRBJ2-2): AAGVIQSPRHLIKEKRETATLKCYPIPRHDTVYWYQQGPGQDPQFLISFYEKMQSDKGSIPDRFSAQQFSDYHSELNMSSLELGDSALYFCASSEQPLGELFFGEGSRLTVL.

This clonotype appeared a few times. At one end the junction does not follow the germline gene, possibly because of a read error. V gene TRBV5-1 combines with J gene TRBJ2-1; D is undetermined. The CDR3 has 15 residues. The germline CDR1 and CDR2 sequences are SGHRS and YFSETQ. CDR3 protein: CASRSWSYSYNEQFF. CDR3 DNA: TGCGCCAGCAGGTCCTGGTCTTACTCCTACAATGAGCAATTCTTC.

The gene calls are TRBV7-9 and TRBJ2-3, with 10 positions matching TRBD1. The CDR3 runs 15 residues. V lost 4 bases and J lost 6; bases outside the gene matches: 7. Germline CDR1 and CDR2: SEHNR and FQNEAQ (reference sequence). CDR3 loop: CASSSGDRGLDTQYF. Written as DNA, the CDR3 is TGTGCCAGCAGCTCCGGGGACAGGGGTCTCGATACGCAGTATTTT.

The gene calls are TRBV5-1 and TRBJ2-7; D is tentatively TRBD1 or TRBD2 (5 bases each). The CDR3 length is 14 residues. V shed 1 base and J shed 1 base, with 9 bases lying between them. The germline V gene has CDR1 SGHRS and CDR2 YFSETQ. The CDR3 region has the DNA TGCGCCAGCAGCTTGATAGGGGAGTCCTACGAGCAGTACTTC. This translates into CASSLIGESYEQYF.

The chain links TRBV18 to TRBJ1-6; D might be TRBD1 (5 bases). Trimming took 4 bases from V and 8 from J, leaving 15 bases between them. This CDR3 region has 15 residues. From germline, CDR1 is KGHSH and CDR2 LQKENI. Written as DNA, the CDR3 is TGTGCCAGCTCACTCCCGGGACGGCGCGATTCACCCCTCCACTTT. Translating it yields CASSLPGRRDSPLHF.

The DNA for the CDR3 is TGCAGCGTTGAAATAGGGCCTGGAAACACCATATATTTT. Translation: CSVEIGPGNTIYF. This rearrangement joins TRBV29-1 to TRBJ1-3; D is unresolved. CDR3 length: 13 amino acids. Germline-derived CDR1 and CDR2 are SQVTM and ANQGSEA. Trimming shortened V by 2 bases and J by 2 bases, and 7 bases separated the two germline ends.

CDR3: CAITVEKYGYTF. The CDR3 DNA reads as TGTGCCATCACGGTTGAGAAGTATGGCTACACCTTC. This rearrangement joins TRBV28 to TRBJ1-2; D call uncertain. There are 12 residues in the CDR3. Germline V gives CDR1 MDHEN, CDR2 SYDVKM. V lost 10 bases, J lost 5 bases, and 14 bases lay in between.

This clonotype was observed once. The rearrangement uses TRBV6-2 or TRBV6-3 and TRBJ2-3; the match to TRBD2 covers 10 bases. The CDR3 is 15 amino acids. Trimming cost V 7 bases and J 0 bases; bases outside gene matches: 4. Germline lookup yields CDR1 MNHEY and CDR2 SVGEGT. CDR3 protein: CASNATSGSTDTQYF. The CDR3 nucleotides are TGTGCCAGCAACGCGACTAGCGGGAGCACAGATACGCAGTATTTT.

In the case of this clonotype: An end of the junction differs from the germline gene, which may be a read error. V is TRBV11-1 and J is TRBJ2-1; D gene uncertain. The germline gives CDR1 SGHAT, CDR2 FQDESV (reference sequence). This CDR3 comprises 15 residues. CDR3 coding DNA: TGTGCCAGTAGCTTATGGGTGGTAGATTACAATGAGCAATCCTTC. Residues: CASSLWVVDYNEQSF. Supplemented by reference TRBV11-1 and TRBJ2-1, the full variable domain reads EAEVAQSPRYKITEKSQAVAFWCDPISGHATLYWYRQILGQGPELLVQFQDESVVDDSQLPKDRFSAERLKGVDSTLKIQPAELGDSAMYLCASSLWVVDYNEQSFGPGTRLTVL.

The chain joins TRBV5-1 to TRBJ2-7; 8 nucleotides match TRBD1. CDR1 is SGHRS, CDR2 YFSETQ, per germline. There are 14 residues in the CDR3. The J segment lost 3 bases and the V segment lost 8 bases, leaving 10 bases of the junction unmatched. The CDR3 bases are TGCGCCAGGAGAGGACAGGGCGTAATCTACGAGCAGTACTTC. This translates into CARRGQGVIYEQYF.

In regard to this clonotype: The junction does not match germline at one end; this may be a read error. J is TRBJ2-5 and V is TRBV24-1; 8 nucleotides align to TRBD2. Germline CDR1 and CDR2: KGHDR and SFDVKD. The CDR3 extends over 13 amino acids. This chain's CDR3 is CATSGGGSETKYF. The DNA of the CDR3 is TGTGCCACCAGTGGCGGGGGGTCAGAGACCAAGTACTTC.

Details on this clonotype: Its ends do not fully match the called genes, so a read error is possible. The chain employs TRBV20-1 and TRBJ2-7, with D perhaps matching TRBD2 (6 bases). This CDR3 has 11 residues. Germline assignment: CDR1 DFQATT and CDR2 SNEGSKA (reference sequence). The CDR3 DNA sequence: TGCAGTATCGGGAGTGTCTACGTGCAGTACTTC. Its protein product is CSIGSVYVQYF.

A remark on this clonotype: A much larger clone lies a single base off, so this may be a read error. This chain uses TRBV10-3 with TRBJ1-3; D ambiguous. CDR3 length: 13 amino acids. Germline V gene sequence: CDR1 ENHRY, CDR2 SYGVKD. CDR3 DNA: TGTGACATTCTAGAGGGAGTCGGAAACACCATATATTTT. This gives the protein CDILEGVGNTIYF.